This T cell receptor (beta chain) came from a study of blood T cell repertoires in COVID-19. Study details: Italy, Spain and the United States were the sources of the convalescent and acute COVID-19 samples.

Trimming took 6 bases from V and 5 from J, leaving 11 bases between them. This CDR3 spans 13 amino acids. Germline V gives CDR1 LGHDT, CDR2 YNNKEL (reference sequence). Sequencing used immunoSEQ multiplex PCR; TCRdb keeps in-frame clones, though not all of them. This table holds about 40,000 clones, 80% to 90% found once. This clone was seen only a few times. The origin of this receptor is a woman aged 70 to 79 with acute or convalescent COVID-19. The sample consisted of peripheral blood. The chain couples TRBV3-1 (or the pseudogene TRBV3-2) to TRBJ2-1; D not certain. CDR3 loop: CASSKIENNEQFF. CDR3 sequence (DNA): TGTGCCAGCAGTAAGATTGAGAACAATGAGCAGTTCTTC.